The 16 T cell receptor beta chains presented below share a single source sample, sequenced in a study of T cell repertoires in cytomegalovirus infection. TCRdb re-called the reads with MiXCR, one entry per CDR3 protein. This table has around 240,000 distinct CDR3 sequences, roughly 22% appearing once. Sequencing input: CD8+ T cells from PBMCs. These receptors were collected from a human donor in good health (CMV status not recorded). Some clones in this sample may be carry-over from other donors' samples.

This clonotype was seen ten or more times. This rearrangement joins TRBV4-1 to TRBJ2-1, with 13 bases aligning to TRBD2. This CDR3 is 17 amino acids long. Germline V gene data show CDR1 as MGHRA and CDR2 as YSYEKL. The junction had 4 bases not matched to a gene; V was cut back by 1 base and J by 4 bases. The chain's CDR3 is CASSQGTSGGLYNEQFF. For the CDR3, the DNA is TGCGCCAGCAGCCAAGGGACTAGCGGGGGACTTTACAATGAGCAGTTCTTC.

The sample holds a few counts of this clonotype. The chain's CDR3 is CASRLQTSYNEQFF. The CDR3 nucleotides read TGTGCCAGCAGACTCCAGACATCCTACAATGAGCAGTTCTTC. The chain couples TRBV27 to TRBJ2-1; D is ambiguous. This CDR3 has 14 amino acids. CDR1 and CDR2 (germline): MNHEY, SMNVEV (reference sequence). The germline V and J ends were trimmed by 6 bases and 1 base, with 10 bases remaining between them.

This clonotype showed up just a few times. As DNA, the CDR3 is TGCAGTGCTTCTAGCGGGGAGTACAATGAGCAGTTCTTC. Protein: CSASSGEYNEQFF. The J gene is TRBJ2-1, the V gene TRBV20-1; 9 bases are a match to TRBD2. Germline trimming cut 5 bases from V and 4 bases from J; bases unmatched to any gene: 3. Per germline, CDR1 DFQATT and CDR2 SNEGSKA (reference sequence). The CDR3 sequence is 13 residues long.

Concerning this clonotype: This could be a read error, since a much larger clone is one nucleotide away. The chain combines TRBV12-3 or TRBV12-4 with TRBJ1-1, with no clear D. V lost 9 bases and J 1 base, leaving 12 bases between the germline ends. This CDR3 comprises 13 residues. The CDR3, as DNA: TGTGCCAGGAGCCTAACAACGAACACTGAAGCTTTCTTT. Encoded protein: CARSLTTNTEAFF.

This sequence joins TRBV7-9 and TRBJ2-1; D perhaps matches TRBD1 (5 bases). The CDR3 extends over 14 amino acids. Germline CDR1 is SEHNR and CDR2 is FQNEAQ (reference sequence). V was shortened by 3 bases and J by 9 bases, with 15 bases between the two germline ends. CDR3 sequence reads: CASSFPDGRGEQFF. The CDR3 DNA reads as TGTGCCAGCAGCTTCCCGGACGGTAGGGGTGAGCAGTTCTTC.

This chain uses TRBV20-1 with TRBJ2-1; D not resolved. CDR3 length: 15 residues. Germline V lookup: CDR1 DFQATT, CDR2 SNEGSKA (reference sequence). The V end was cut by 3 bases, the J end by 8 bases, with 20 bases between. The CDR3 loop reads CSASSESSADDEQFF. For the CDR3, the DNA is TGCAGTGCTAGTAGTGAGTCCTCGGCGGATGATGAGCAGTTCTTC.

The sample holds a few counts of this clonotype. V is TRBV10-3 and J is TRBJ2-1; 9 bases fit TRBD2. Germline assignment: CDR1 ENHRY and CDR2 SYGVKD. V dropped 7 bases and J dropped 6; count of bases not matched to a gene: 7. The CDR3 is 14 amino acids. The CDR3 reads CAITGGGGANEQFF. CDR3 DNA: TGTGCCATCACTGGGGGCGGGGGGGCCAATGAGCAGTTCTTC.

The V gene is TRBV27, the J gene TRBJ2-1; a possible D gene is TRBD1 (6 bases). The V gene's germline CDR1 is MNHEY and CDR2 SMNVEV (reference sequence). Trimming removed 0 bases from V and 9 bases from J, with 12 bases in between. This CDR3 is 14 amino acids long. This CDR3 reads CASSLSTTGSEQFF. The CDR3 nucleotides are TGTGCCAGCAGTTTATCCACCACAGGGAGTGAGCAGTTCTTC.

In its sample, this clonotype was seen many times. The CDR3 DNA is TGCGCCAGCAGTGGGGGGACCTTCTACGAGCAGTACTTC. Its translation is CASSGGTFYEQYF. The chain combines TRBV10-2 with TRBJ2-7; D is tentatively TRBD1 or TRBD2 (5 bases each). CDR1 and CDR2 from the germline V gene are WSHSY and SAAADI. The V gene lost 4 bases and the J gene lost 3 bases, with 10 bases spanning the gap. The CDR3 totals 13 residues.

The chain carries TRBV6-2 or TRBV6-3 and TRBJ2-4; a possible D gene is TRBD2 (5 bases). V dropped 2 bases and J dropped 0 bases, with 11 bases sitting between them. The CDR3 totals 16 residues. The germline V gene has CDR1 MNHEY and CDR2 SVGEGT. The CDR3 here is CASSYGGRLAKNIQYF. Here the CDR3 DNA reads TGTGCCAGCAGTTACGGAGGAAGACTAGCCAAAAACATTCAGTACTTC.

Details on this clonotype: The DNA is left out, because the CDR3 cannot be placed on it with certainty; the CDR3 is given as TCRdb lists it. The gene calls are TRBV27 and TRBJ2-3. Germline lookup yields CDR1 MNHEY and CDR2 SMNVEV (reference sequence). The CDR3 is 12 residues long, ends included. The CDR3 here is CASSSWGLGSNF.

This clonotype turned up a few times. The V gene is TRBV7-8, the J gene TRBJ2-3, with 12 nucleotides matching TRBD1. This CDR3 has 16 residues. Germline CDR1 SGHVS, CDR2 FQNEAQ. Trimming removed 5 bases from V and 3 bases from J; junction bases left unmatched: 6. The CDR3 here is CASSIGTGGWTDTQYF. The CDR3 DNA is TGTGCCAGCAGCATTGGGACAGGGGGCTGGACAGATACGCAGTATTTT.

The sample holds a few counts of this clonotype. This chain uses TRBV20-1 with TRBJ2-1, with TRBD2 matching over 7 bases. Unmatched junction bases numbered 13, after V lost 0 bases and J lost 8 bases. The CDR3 is made up of 16 amino acids. Germline assignment: CDR1 DFQATT and CDR2 SNEGSKA (reference sequence). CDR3 residues: CSARDIQAGILYEQFF. The CDR3 nucleotides read TGCAGTGCTAGAGATATCCAAGCGGGGATTCTTTATGAGCAGTTCTTC.

The chain has TRBV29-1 and TRBJ2-4, with 7 bases fitting TRBD1. The CDR3 is 15 amino acids. CDR1 and CDR2 from the germline V gene are SQVTM and ANQGSEA. After removal of 2 bases from V and 9 bases from J, the junction contained 13 bases not matched to a gene. CDR3: CSVEFSAQGSPIQYF. As DNA, the CDR3 is TGCAGCGTTGAATTCTCCGCACAGGGGTCACCCATTCAGTACTTC.

This clonotype was seen a single time. Possible read error: a much larger clone is one base away. The V gene is TRBV7-6, the J gene TRBJ2-7, with 10 bases identical to TRBD2. The germline gives CDR1 SGHVS, CDR2 FNYEAQ. This CDR3 has 13 amino acids. The CDR3 region is CVSSWTSGGEQYF. The DNA for the CDR3 is TGTGTCAGCAGCTGGACTAGCGGCGGCGAGCAGTACTTC.

This clonotype showed up many times. The genes are TRBV12-3 or TRBV12-4 and TRBJ1-1; D perhaps matches TRBD1 (5 bases). Trimming pared 5 bases from V and 6 bases from J, leaving 13 bases between. CDR3 length: 13 residues. The CDR3 spells CASSPPWGPEAFF. CDR3 bases: TGTGCCAGCAGTCCCCCATGGGGCCCTGAAGCTTTCTTT.